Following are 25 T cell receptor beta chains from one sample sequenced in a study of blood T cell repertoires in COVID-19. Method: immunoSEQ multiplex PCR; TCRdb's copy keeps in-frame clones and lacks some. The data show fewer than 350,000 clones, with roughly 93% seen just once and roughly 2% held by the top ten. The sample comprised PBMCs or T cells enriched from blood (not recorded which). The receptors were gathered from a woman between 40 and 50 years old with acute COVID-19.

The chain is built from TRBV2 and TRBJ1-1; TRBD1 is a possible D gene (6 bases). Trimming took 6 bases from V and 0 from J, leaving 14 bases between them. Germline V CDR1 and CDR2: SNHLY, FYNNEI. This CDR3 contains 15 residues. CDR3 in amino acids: CASSLSRTVNTEAFF. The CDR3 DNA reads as TGTGCCAGCAGCCTAAGTAGGACAGTGAACACTGAAGCTTTCTTT.

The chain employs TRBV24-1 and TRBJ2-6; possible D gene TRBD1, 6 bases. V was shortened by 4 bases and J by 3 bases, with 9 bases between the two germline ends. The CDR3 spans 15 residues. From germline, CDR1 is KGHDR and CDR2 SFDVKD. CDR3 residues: CATSEAGVGANVLTF. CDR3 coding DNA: TGTGCCACCAGTGAAGCAGGGGTTGGGGCCAACGTCCTGACTTTC.

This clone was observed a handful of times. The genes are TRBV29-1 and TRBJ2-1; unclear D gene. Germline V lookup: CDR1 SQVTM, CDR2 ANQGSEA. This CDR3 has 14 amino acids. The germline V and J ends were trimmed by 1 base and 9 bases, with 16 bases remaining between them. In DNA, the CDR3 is TGCAGCGTTGAAGTGAGAGGAATGATGGCTGAGCAGTTCTTC. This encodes CSVEVRGMMAEQFF.

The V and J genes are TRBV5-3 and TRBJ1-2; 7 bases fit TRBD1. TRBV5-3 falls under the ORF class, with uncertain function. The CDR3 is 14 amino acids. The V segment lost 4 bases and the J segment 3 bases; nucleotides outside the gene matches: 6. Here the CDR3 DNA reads TGTGCCAGAAGCCCCCTCGGGACAGACTATGGCTACACCTTC. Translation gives CARSPLGTDYGYTF.

CDR3 residues: CASSLGAGGNTEAFF. In DNA form, the CDR3 reads TGTGCCAGCAGCTTAGGAGCAGGGGGTAACACTGAAGCTTTCTTT. V usage is TRBV7-2 and J usage is TRBJ1-1; TRBD1 aligns across 7 bases. V dropped 1 base and J dropped 2; count of bases not matched to a gene: 4. This CDR3 is 15 amino acids long. Looked up from germline, CDR1 is SGHTA and CDR2 is FQGNSA.

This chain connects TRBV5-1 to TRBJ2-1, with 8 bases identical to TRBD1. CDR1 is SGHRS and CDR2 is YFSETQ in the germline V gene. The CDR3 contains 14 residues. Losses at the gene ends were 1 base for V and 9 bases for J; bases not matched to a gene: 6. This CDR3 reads CASSLTGGLVEQFF. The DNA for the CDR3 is TGCGCCAGCAGCTTGACAGGGGGTTTGGTTGAGCAGTTCTTC.

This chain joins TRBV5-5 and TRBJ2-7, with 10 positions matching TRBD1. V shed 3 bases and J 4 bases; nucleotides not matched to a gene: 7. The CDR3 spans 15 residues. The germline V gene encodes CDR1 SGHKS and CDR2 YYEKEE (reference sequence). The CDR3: CASSSGWTGGYEQYF. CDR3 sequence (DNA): TGTGCCAGCAGCTCAGGTTGGACAGGGGGTTACGAGCAGTACTTC.

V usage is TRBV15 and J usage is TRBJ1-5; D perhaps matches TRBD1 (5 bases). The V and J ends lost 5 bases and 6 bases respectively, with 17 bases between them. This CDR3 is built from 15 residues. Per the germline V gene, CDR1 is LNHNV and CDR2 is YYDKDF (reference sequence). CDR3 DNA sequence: TGTGCCACCAGCGGACCGTCGGCGGGGGGTCAGCCCCAGCATTTT. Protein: CATSGPSAGGQPQHF.

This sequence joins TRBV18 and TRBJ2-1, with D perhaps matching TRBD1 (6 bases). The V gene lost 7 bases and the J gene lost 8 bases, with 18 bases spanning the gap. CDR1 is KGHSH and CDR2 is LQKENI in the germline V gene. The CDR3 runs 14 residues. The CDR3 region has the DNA TGTGCCAGCTTAGCCCGGGACACTTCCCATGAGCAGTTCTTC. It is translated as CASLARDTSHEQFF.

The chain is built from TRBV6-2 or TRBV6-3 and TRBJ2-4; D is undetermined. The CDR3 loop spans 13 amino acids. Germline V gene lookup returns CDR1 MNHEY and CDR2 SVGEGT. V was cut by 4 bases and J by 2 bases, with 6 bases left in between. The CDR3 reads CASSLQPKNIQYF. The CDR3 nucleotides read TGTGCCAGCAGTTTACAGCCCAAAAACATTCAGTACTTC.

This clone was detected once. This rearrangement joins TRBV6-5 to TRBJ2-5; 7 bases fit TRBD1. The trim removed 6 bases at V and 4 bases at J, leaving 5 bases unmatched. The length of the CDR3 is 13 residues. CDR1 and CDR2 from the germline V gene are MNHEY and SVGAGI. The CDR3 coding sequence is TGTGCCAGCAGACAGGGGCAGGGAGAGACCCAGTACTTC. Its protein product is CASRQGQGETQYF.

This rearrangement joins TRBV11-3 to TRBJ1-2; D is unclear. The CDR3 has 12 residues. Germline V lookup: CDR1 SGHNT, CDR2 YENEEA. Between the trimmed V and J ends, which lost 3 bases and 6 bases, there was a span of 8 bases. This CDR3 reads CASSFSGDGYTF. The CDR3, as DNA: TGTGCCAGCAGCTTTTCCGGGGATGGCTACACCTTC.

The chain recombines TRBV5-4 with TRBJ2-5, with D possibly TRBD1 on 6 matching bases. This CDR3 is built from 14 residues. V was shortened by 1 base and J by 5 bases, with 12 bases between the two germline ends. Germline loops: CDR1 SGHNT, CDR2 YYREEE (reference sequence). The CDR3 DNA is TGTGCCAGCAGCTTGAAAGAAACAGGGGAGACCCAGTACTTC. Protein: CASSLKETGETQYF.

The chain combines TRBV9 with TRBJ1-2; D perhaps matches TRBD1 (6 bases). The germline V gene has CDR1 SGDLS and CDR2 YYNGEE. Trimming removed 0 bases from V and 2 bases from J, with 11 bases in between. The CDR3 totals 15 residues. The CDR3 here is CASSVAAGVNYGYTF. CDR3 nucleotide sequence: TGTGCCAGCAGCGTAGCTGCAGGGGTAAACTATGGCTACACCTTC.

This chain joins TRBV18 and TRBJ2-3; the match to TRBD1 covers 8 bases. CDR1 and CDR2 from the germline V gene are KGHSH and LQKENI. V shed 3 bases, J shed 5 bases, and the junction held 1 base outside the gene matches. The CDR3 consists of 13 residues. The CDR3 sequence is CASSPGQGDTQYF. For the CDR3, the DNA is TGTGCCAGCTCACCCGGACAGGGAGATACGCAGTATTTT.

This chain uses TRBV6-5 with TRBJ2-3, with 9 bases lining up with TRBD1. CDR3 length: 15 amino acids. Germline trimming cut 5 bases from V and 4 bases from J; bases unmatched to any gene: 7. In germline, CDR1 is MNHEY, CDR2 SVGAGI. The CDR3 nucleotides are TGTGCCAGCAGTACGGACAGGGGATTTGCAGATACGCAGTATTTT. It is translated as CASSTDRGFADTQYF.

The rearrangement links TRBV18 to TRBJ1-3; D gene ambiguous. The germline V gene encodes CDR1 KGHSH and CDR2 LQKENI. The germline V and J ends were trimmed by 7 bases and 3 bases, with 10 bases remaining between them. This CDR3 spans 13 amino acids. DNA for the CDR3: TGTGCCAGCTTTGCGGATCTTGGAAACACCATATATTTT. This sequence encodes CASFADLGNTIYF.

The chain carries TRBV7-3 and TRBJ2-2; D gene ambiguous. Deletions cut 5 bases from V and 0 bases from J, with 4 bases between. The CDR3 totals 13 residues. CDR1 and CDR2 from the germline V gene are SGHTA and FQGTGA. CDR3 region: CASSPSNTGELFF. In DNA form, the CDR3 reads TGTGCCAGCAGCCCATCGAACACCGGGGAGCTGTTTTTT.

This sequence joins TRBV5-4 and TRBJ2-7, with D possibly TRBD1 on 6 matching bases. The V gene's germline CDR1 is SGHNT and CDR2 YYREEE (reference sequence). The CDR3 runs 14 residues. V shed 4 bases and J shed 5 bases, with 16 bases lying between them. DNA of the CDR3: TGTGCCAGCAGCGTCGGGACATATAGGGACGAGCAGTACTTC. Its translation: CASSVGTYRDEQYF.

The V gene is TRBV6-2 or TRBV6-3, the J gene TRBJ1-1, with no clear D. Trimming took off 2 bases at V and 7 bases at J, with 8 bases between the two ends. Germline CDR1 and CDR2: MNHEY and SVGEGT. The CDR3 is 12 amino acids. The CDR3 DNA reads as TGTGCCAGCAGTTACGCACAGTATGAAGCTTTCTTT. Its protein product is CASSYAQYEAFF.

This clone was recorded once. The CDR3 DNA reads as TGTGCCAGTAGTATGGGGGCAGGCACTGAAGCTTTCTTT. Translating it yields CASSMGAGTEAFF. This rearrangement joins TRBV19 to TRBJ1-1; possibly TRBD1 for D (6 bases). Per germline, CDR1 LNHDA and CDR2 SQIVND (reference sequence). Between the trimmed V and J ends, which lost 3 bases and 4 bases, there was a span of 9 bases. The CDR3 covers 13 residues. The full variable domain, in which reference TRBV19 and TRBJ1-1 provide the parts outside the CDR3, is DGGITQSPKYLFRKEGQNVTLSCEQNLNHDAMYWYRQDPGQGLRLIYYSQIVNDFQKGDIAEGYSVSREKKESFPLTVTSAQKNPTAFYLCASSMGAGTEAFFGQGTRLTVV.

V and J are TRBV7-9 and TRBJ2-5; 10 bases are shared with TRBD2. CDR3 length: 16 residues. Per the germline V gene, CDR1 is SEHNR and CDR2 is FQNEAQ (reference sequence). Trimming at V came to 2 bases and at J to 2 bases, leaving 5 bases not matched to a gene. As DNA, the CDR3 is TGTGCCAGCAGCTTAATTAGCGGGGGGTTTCAAGAGACCCAGTACTTC. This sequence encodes CASSLISGGFQETQYF.

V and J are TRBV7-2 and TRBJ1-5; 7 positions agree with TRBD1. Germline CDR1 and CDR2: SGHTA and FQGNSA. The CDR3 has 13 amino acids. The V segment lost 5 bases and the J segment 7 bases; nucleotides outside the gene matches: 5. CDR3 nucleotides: TGTGCCAGCAGCACCAGACAGGGCCAGCCCCAGCATTTT. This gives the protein CASSTRQGQPQHF.

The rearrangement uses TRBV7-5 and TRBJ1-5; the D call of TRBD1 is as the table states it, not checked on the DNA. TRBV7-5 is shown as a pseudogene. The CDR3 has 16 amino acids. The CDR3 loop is CARSFSTGDSNQPQHF. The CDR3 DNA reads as TGTGCCAGAAGCTTTTCGACAGGCGATAGCAATCAGCCCCAGCATTTT.

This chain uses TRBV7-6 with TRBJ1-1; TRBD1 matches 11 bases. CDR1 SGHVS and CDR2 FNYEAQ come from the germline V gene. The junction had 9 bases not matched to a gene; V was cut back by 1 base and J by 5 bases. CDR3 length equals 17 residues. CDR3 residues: CASSLVGQGASGTEAFF. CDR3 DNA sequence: TGTGCCAGCAGCTTAGTCGGACAGGGGGCGTCGGGAACTGAAGCTTTCTTT.